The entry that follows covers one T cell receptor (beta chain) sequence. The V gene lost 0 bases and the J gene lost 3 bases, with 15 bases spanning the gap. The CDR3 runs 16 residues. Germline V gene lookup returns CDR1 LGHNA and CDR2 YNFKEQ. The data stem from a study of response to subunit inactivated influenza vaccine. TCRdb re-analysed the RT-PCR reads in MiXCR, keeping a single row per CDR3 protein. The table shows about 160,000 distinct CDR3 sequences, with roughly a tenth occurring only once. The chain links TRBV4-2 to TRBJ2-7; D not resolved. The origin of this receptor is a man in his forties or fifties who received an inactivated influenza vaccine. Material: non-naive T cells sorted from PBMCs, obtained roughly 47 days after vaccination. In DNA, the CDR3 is TGTGCCAGCAGCCAAGATCCCAGGAGTCCCGACTACGAGCAGTACTTC. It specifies CASSQDPRSPDYEQYF.